These 8 T cell receptor beta chains share one sample of origin, sequenced in a study of cytotoxic CD8 clonotypes in ibrutinib-treated CLL. Assay used: immunoSEQ multiplex PCR; TCRdb lists only in-frame clones, some missing. The sample lists 250,000 to 350,000 clones, more than 70% seen once, with roughly 5% in the top ten. This specimen consisted of PBMCs, obtained at disease progression, from a patient treated with ibrutinib. These receptors all come from a human donor with chronic lymphocytic leukemia.

Remarks on this clone: One end of the junction varies from germline; a read error may be responsible. The gene calls are TRBV18 and TRBJ2-1; no definite D call. Looked up from germline, CDR1 is KGHSH and CDR2 is LQKENI. The CDR3 runs 13 residues. In nucleotides, the CDR3 is TGTGCCAGCTCGCCACGGGTCCTCAATGAGCAGTTCTTC. Translating it yields CASSPRVLNEQFF.

The V gene is TRBV2, the J gene TRBJ1-4; 9 nucleotides line up with TRBD1. V was pared by 4 bases and J by 8 bases, with 11 bases of the junction left unmatched. Per germline, CDR1 SNHLY and CDR2 FYNNEI. The CDR3 has 16 amino acids. As DNA, the CDR3 is TGTGCCAGCAGTGGAAGGACCGGGACAGGGTTAGAAAAACTGTTTTTT. Protein product: CASSGRTGTGLEKLFF. The full variable domain, rest sourced from reference TRBV2 and TRBJ1-4, is EPEVTQTPSHQVTQMGQEVILRCVPISNHLYFYWYRQILGQKVEFLVSFYNNEISEKSEIFDDQFSVERPDGSNFTLKIRSTKLEDSAMYFCASSGRTGTGLEKLFFGSGTQLSVL.

The rearrangement links TRBV7-3 to TRBJ2-7; D might be TRBD2 (5 bases). Germline values: CDR1 SGHTA, CDR2 FQGTGA. The CDR3 totals 13 residues. V lost 0 bases and J 12 bases, leaving 15 bases between the germline ends. CDR3: CASSLTFGNIRYF. The CDR3 nucleotides read TGTGCCAGCAGCTTAACGTTCGGGAATATTCGGTACTTC.

This clone has just a few counts. The chain links TRBV13 to TRBJ2-5; 7 bases line up with TRBD1. V was pared by 6 bases and J by 4 bases, with 5 bases of the junction left unmatched. Germline loops: CDR1 PRHDT, CDR2 FYEKMQ (reference sequence). The CDR3 contains 13 residues. CDR3 amino acids: CASSTGVGETQYF. CDR3 nucleotides: TGTGCCAGCAGTACAGGGGTCGGAGAGACCCAGTACTTC.

This sequence joins TRBV29-1 and TRBJ2-1; TRBD2 matches at 12 bases. CDR3 length: 17 residues. Germline V gene data show CDR1 as SQVTM and CDR2 as ANQGSEA. Trimming at V came to 4 bases and at J to 2 bases, leaving 9 bases not matched to a gene. CDR3 coding DNA: TGCAGCGTTGTACCCCGCGGACTAGCGGGAACCTACAATGAGCAGTTCTTC. This translates into CSVVPRGLAGTYNEQFF.

The rearrangement joins TRBV19 to TRBJ1-1; D might be TRBD1 (5 bases). Per germline, CDR1 LNHDA and CDR2 SQIVND (reference sequence). The ends were cut back, 6 bases at V and 1 base at J, with 9 bases in the middle. The length of the CDR3 is 13 residues. This CDR3 reads CASSVRGNTEAFF. The CDR3 nucleotides are TGTGCCAGTAGCGTGAGGGGGAACACTGAAGCTTTCTTT.

The chain employs TRBV5-1 and TRBJ2-7; unclear D gene. Trimming shortened V by 0 bases and J by 3 bases, and 10 bases separated the two germline ends. The germline V gene has CDR1 SGHRS and CDR2 YFSETQ. This CDR3 has 14 amino acids. CDR3: CASSLAPLLYEQYF. In nucleotides, the CDR3 is TGCGCCAGCAGCTTGGCTCCTCTGCTCTACGAGCAGTACTTC. The variable domain in full, with the rest retrieved from reference TRBV5-1 and TRBJ2-7, is KAGVTQTPRYLIKTRGQQVTLSCSPISGHRSVSWYQQTPGQGLQFLFEYFSETQRNKGNFPGRFSGRQFSNSRSEMNVSTLELGDSALYLCASSLAPLLYEQYFGPGTRLTVT.

This chain connects TRBV28 to TRBJ2-2; 11 bases fit TRBD2. After removal of 7 bases from V and 4 bases from J, the junction contained 5 bases not matched to a gene. The germline V gene has CDR1 MDHEN and CDR2 SYDVKM. The CDR3 extends over 15 amino acids. CDR3 amino acids: CASNIAGGSTGELFF. DNA of the CDR3: TGTGCCAGCAATATAGCGGGAGGGTCCACCGGGGAGCTGTTTTTT.